This T cell receptor beta chain was recovered during a study of cytomegalovirus exposure and HLA in healthy donors. On this clone itself: The antigen is not known.

Findings of the study overall: The study designated 150 to 200 TCR beta chains cytomegalovirus-associated.

This table comes from immunoSEQ multiplex PCR, and its TCRdb copy is limited to in-frame clones, with some not included. This table holds 90,000 to 150,000 clones, about 91% found once. The sequence derives from a man between 18 and 35 years old in good health and CMV-seronegative. The sample comprised PBMCs.

CDR3 coding DNA: TGTGCCATCAGTGATCCGGGACAGGGATTGGGTGGCTACACCTTC. Protein sequence: CAISDPGQGLGGYTF. V is TRBV10-3 and J is TRBJ1-2; 9 nucleotides agree with TRBD1. J lost 7 bases, V lost 3 bases, and 9 bases had no gene match. Looked up from germline, CDR1 is ENHRY and CDR2 is SYGVKD. The length of the CDR3 is 15 residues.